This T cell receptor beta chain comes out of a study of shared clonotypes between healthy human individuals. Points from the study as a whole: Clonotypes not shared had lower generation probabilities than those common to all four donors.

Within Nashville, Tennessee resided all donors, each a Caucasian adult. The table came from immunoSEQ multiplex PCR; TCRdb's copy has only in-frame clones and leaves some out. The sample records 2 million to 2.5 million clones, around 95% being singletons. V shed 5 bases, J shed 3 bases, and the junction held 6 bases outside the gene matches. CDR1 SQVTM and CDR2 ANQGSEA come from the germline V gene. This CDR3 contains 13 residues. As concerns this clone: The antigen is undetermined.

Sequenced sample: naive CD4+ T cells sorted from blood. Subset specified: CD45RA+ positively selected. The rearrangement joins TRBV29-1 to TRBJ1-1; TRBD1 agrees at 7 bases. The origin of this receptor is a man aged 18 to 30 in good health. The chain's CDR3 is CSVLQGRDTEAFF. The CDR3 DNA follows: TGCAGCGTTTTACAGGGGAGGGACACTGAAGCTTTCTTT.